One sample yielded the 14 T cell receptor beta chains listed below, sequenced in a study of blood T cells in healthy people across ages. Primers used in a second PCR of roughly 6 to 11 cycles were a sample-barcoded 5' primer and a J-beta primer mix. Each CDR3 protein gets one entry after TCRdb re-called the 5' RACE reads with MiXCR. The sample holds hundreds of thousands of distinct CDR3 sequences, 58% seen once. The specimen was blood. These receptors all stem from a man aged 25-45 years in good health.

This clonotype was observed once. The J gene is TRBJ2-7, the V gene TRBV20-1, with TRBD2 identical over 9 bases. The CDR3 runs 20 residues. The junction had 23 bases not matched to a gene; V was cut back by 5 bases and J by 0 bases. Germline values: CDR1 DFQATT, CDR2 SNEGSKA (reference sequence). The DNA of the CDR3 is TGCAGTGCTCACGCCCATAGCGGGAGAGTGACCTCAACCTTCTCCTACGAGCAGTACTTC. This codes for CSAHAHSGRVTSTFSYEQYF.

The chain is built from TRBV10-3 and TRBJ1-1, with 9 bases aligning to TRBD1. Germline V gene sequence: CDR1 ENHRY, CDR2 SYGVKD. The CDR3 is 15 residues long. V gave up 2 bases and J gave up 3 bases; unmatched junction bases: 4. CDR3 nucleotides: TGTGCCATCAGTGAGAGGACAGGGGAGGACACTGAAGCTTTCTTT. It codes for CAISERTGEDTEAFF.

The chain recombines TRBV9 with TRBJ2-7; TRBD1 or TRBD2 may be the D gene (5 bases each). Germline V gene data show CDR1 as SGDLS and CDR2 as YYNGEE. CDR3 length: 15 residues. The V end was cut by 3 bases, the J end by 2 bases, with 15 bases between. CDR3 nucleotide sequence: TGTGCCAGCAGCGATGGGGTAAAGGGACCCTACGAGCAGTACTTC. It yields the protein CASSDGVKGPYEQYF.

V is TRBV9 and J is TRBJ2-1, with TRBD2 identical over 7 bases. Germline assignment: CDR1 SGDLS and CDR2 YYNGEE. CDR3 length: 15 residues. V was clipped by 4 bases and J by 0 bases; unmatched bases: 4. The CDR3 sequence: CASSIGGGSYNEQFF. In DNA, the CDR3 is TGTGCCAGCAGCATAGGCGGGGGCTCCTACAATGAGCAGTTCTTC.

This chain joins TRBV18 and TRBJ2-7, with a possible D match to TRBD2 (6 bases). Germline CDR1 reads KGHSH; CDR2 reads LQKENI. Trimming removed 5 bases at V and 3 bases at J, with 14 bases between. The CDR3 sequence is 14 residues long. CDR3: CASSLDYEIYEQYF. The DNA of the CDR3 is TGTGCCAGCTCATTGGACTATGAAATCTACGAGCAGTACTTC.

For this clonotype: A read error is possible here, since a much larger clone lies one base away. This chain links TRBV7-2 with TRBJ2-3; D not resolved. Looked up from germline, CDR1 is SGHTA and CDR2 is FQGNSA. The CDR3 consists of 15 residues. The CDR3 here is CPSSRDDSSTDTQYF. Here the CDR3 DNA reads TGTCCCAGCAGCCGAGACGACTCTAGCACAGATACGCAGTATTTT.

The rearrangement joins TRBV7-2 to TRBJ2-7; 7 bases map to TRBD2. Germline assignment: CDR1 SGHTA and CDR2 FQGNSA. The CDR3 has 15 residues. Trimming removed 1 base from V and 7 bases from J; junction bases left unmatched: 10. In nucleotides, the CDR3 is TGTGCCAGCAGCTTAGGGCGGGAGAAGGTGGGAGAGCAGTACTTC. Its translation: CASSLGREKVGEQYF.

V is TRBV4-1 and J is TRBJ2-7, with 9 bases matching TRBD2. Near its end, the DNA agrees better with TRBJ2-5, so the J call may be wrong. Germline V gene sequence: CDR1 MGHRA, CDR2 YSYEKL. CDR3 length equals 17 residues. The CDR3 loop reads CASSQENSGSSRETQYF. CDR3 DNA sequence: TGCGCCAGCAGCCAAGAGAATAGCGGGAGCTCCCGGGAGACCCAGTACTTC.

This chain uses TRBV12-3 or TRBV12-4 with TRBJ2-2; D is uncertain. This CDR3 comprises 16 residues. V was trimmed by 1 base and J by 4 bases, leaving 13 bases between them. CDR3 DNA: TGTGCCAGCAGTTTAGAAAAGCCCTACATCACCGGGGAGCTGTTTTTT. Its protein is CASSLEKPYITGELFF.

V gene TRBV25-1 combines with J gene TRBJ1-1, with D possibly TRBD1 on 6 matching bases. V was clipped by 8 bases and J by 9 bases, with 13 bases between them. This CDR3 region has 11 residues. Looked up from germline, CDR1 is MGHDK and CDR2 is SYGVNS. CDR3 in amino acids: CASRTGSKAFF. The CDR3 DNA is TGTGCCAGCCGTACAGGGTCCAAAGCTTTCTTT. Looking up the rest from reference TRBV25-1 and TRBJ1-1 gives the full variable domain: EADIYQTPRYLVIGTGKKITLECSQTMGHDKMYWYQQDPGMELHLIHYSYGVNSTEKGDLSSESTVSRIRTEHFPLTLESARPSHTSQYLCASRTGSKAFFGQGTRLTVV.

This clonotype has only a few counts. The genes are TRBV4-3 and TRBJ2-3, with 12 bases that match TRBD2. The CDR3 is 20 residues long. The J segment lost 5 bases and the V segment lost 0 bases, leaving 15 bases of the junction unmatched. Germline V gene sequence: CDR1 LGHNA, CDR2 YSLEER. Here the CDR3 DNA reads TGCGCCAGCAGCCAAGACCCACCGGGGGCCGCTAGCGGGAGGGTAGATACGCAGTATTTT. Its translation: CASSQDPPGAASGRVDTQYF.

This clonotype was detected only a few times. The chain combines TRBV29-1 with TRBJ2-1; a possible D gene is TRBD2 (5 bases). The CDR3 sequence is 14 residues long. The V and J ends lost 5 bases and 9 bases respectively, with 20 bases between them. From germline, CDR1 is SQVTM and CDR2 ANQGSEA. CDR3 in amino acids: CSVRVTGSGGEQFF. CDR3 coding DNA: TGCAGCGTTCGGGTAACGGGGAGCGGTGGTGAGCAGTTCTTC.

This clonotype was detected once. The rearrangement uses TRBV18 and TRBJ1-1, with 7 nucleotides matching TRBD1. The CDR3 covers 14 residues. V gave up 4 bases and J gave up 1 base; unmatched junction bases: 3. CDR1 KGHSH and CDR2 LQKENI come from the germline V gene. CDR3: CASSRQGENTEAFF. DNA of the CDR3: TGTGCCAGCTCACGACAGGGTGAGAACACTGAAGCTTTCTTT.

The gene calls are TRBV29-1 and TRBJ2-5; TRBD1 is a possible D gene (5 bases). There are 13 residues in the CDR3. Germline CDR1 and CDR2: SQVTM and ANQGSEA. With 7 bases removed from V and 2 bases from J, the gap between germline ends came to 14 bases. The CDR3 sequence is CSALGHDQETQYF. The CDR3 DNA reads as TGCAGCGCGCTCGGACATGATCAAGAGACCCAGTACTTC.